This passage covers 8 T cell receptor beta chains from one sample sequenced in a study of blood T cell repertoires in COVID-19. Assay used: immunoSEQ multiplex PCR; TCRdb lists only in-frame clones, some missing. The sample contains more than 85,000 clones, about 87% of which appear only once. Sample: peripheral blood. The receptors were gathered from a woman aged 45-65 years with acute or convalescent COVID-19.

The chain employs TRBV7-2 and TRBJ1-4; tentatively, D is TRBD1 (5 bases). V lost 2 bases, J lost 3 bases, and 13 bases lay in between. Looked up from germline, CDR1 is SGHTA and CDR2 is FQGNSA. The CDR3 is 16 amino acids. CDR3 coding DNA: TGTGCCAGCAGCTTATGGGGTGGGGCCCCTAATGAAAAACTGTTTTTT. Protein: CASSLWGGAPNEKLFF.

This clone occurred once. The rearrangement joins TRBV18 to TRBJ2-6, with D uncertain. This CDR3 region has 15 residues. Germline V gene sequence: CDR1 KGHSH, CDR2 LQKENI. V was pared by 6 bases and J by 0 bases, with 9 bases between. The CDR3 spells CASSLQYSGANVLTF. As DNA, the CDR3 is TGTGCCAGCTCTCTACAGTACTCTGGGGCCAACGTCCTGACTTTC.

This chain joins TRBV5-5 and TRBJ1-2, with 7 bases fitting TRBD1. Germline V CDR1 and CDR2: SGHKS, YYEKEE (reference sequence). V lost 1 base to trimming and J lost 4 bases; unmatched junction nucleotides: 4. This CDR3 has 14 amino acids. CDR3 nucleotides: TGTGCCAGCAGCTTGCCGGGGACAGCCTATGGCTACACCTTC. Amino acid sequence: CASSLPGTAYGYTF.

This clone has only one observation. The chain is built from TRBV5-1 and TRBJ2-7, with TRBD1 matching 9 bases. Trimming took 4 bases from V and 5 from J; bases not matched to a gene: 7. The CDR3 has 14 amino acids. Per the germline V gene, CDR1 is SGHRS and CDR2 is YFSETQ. CDR3 nucleotides: TGCGCCAGCAGCCTCGGGACAGGGTATGACGAGCAGTACTTC. It is translated as CASSLGTGYDEQYF.

The rearrangement joins TRBV5-1 to TRBJ2-7; a possible D gene is TRBD2 (5 bases). Germline CDR1 and CDR2: SGHRS and YFSETQ. V lost 4 bases to trimming and J lost 2 bases, with 10 bases between them. CDR3 length: 13 residues. The CDR3 loop reads CASSGLKAYEQYF. CDR3 in DNA: TGCGCCAGCAGCGGACTTAAAGCCTACGAGCAGTACTTC.

The V call is TRBV9, the J call TRBJ1-6; 10 bases agree with TRBD1. V trimming: 0 bases; J trimming: 6 bases; junction bases outside the gene matches: 12. Germline V CDR1 and CDR2: SGDLS, YYNGEE. The CDR3 contains 19 residues. The CDR3 reads CASSVDPGDRGRSNSPLHF. The CDR3 bases are TGTGCCAGCAGCGTAGACCCAGGGGACAGGGGTAGGTCTAATTCACCCCTCCACTTT.

The V gene is TRBV19, the J gene TRBJ1-5; D is possibly TRBD1 (6 bases). The germline gives CDR1 LNHDA, CDR2 SQIVND (reference sequence). Trimming took off 5 bases at V and 1 base at J, with 15 bases between the two ends. The CDR3 runs 16 residues. CDR3 loop: CASSLNRDTSNQPQHF. As DNA, the CDR3 is TGTGCCAGTAGTTTAAATCGGGACACCAGCAATCAGCCCCAGCATTTT.

This clone was detected only a few times. This sequence joins TRBV27 and TRBJ2-7, with 7 bases identical to TRBD1. CDR1 is MNHEY, CDR2 SMNVEV, per germline (reference sequence). V shed 5 bases, J shed 5 bases, and the junction held 12 bases outside the gene matches. CDR3 length: 15 residues. The CDR3 DNA reads as TGTGCCAGCAGTAAACAGGGGCTTTGGTTGAACGAGCAGTACTTC. The encoded protein is CASSKQGLWLNEQYF.